Each of the 23 T cell receptor beta chains below was sequenced from the same sample in a study of blood T cells in healthy people across ages. Next came a second PCR, run for about 7 to 12 cycles, which used a sample-barcoded 5' primer along with a J-beta primer mix. TCRdb reanalysed the 5' RACE reads using MiXCR and keeps one entry per CDR3 protein. The top ten clones hold around 18% of a sample with about 780,000 distinct CDR3 sequences, around 45% of them seen once. The specimen was blood. These receptor sequences come from an elderly man in good health.

In its sample, this clonotype was seen many times. The V gene is TRBV4-2, the J gene TRBJ1-2; TRBD1 matches at 9 bases. The V and J ends lost 1 base and 4 bases, in that order; junction bases with no gene match: 4. The CDR3 totals 15 residues. Germline V gene lookup returns CDR1 LGHNA and CDR2 YNFKEQ. This CDR3 reads CASSQGDRARYGYTF. CDR3 sequence (DNA): TGTGCCAGCAGCCAAGGGGACAGGGCTCGCTATGGCTACACCTTC.

This clonotype was seen more than once but under ten times. The rearrangement uses TRBV20-1 and TRBJ2-5, with TRBD2 as a possible D gene (6 bases). CDR3 length: 15 amino acids. The germline CDR1 and CDR2 sequences are DFQATT and SNEGSKA (reference sequence). Between the trimmed V and J ends, which lost 6 bases and 11 bases, there was a span of 28 bases. The CDR3 here is CSAEPGLKVANEQYF. The CDR3 DNA follows: TGCAGTGCGGAACCGGGACTCAAGGTTGCAAATGAGCAGTACTTC.

The table lists this clonotype with a few counts. This sequence joins TRBV20-1 and TRBJ1-6; 8 bases agree with TRBD1. CDR3 length: 15 amino acids. The V gene end was trimmed by 7 bases and the J gene end by 4 bases; junction bases not matched to a gene: 9. The V gene's germline CDR1 is DFQATT and CDR2 SNEGSKA (reference sequence). Here the CDR3 DNA reads TGCAGTGGTGTCAGGGGGCGCGCGTATAATTCACCCCTCCACTTT. Its protein is CSGVRGRAYNSPLHF.

This chain joins TRBV5-1 and TRBJ2-2; TRBD1 matches at 11 bases. J gave up 7 bases and V 3 bases, and 11 bases lay outside the gene matches. In germline, CDR1 is SGHRS, CDR2 YFSETQ. CDR3 length: 17 amino acids. The CDR3, as DNA: TGCGCCAGCAGCTCAGAGCCTGGACAGGGGGCTTTCGGGGAGCTGTTTTTT. Protein sequence: CASSSEPGQGAFGELFF.

This clonotype was counted at least ten times. The rearrangement uses TRBV14 and TRBJ2-3, with 7 bases aligning to TRBD2. V shed 0 bases, J shed 1 base, and the junction held 7 bases outside the gene matches. From germline, CDR1 is SGHDN and CDR2 FVKESK. CDR3 length: 17 amino acids. CDR3: CASSQDEAGAGTDTQYF. CDR3 in DNA: TGTGCCAGCAGCCAAGATGAGGCGGGAGCAGGCACAGATACGCAGTATTTT. Full variable domain (remainder filled in from reference TRBV14 and TRBJ2-3): EAGVTQFPSHSVIEKGQTVTLRCDPISGHDNLYWYRRVMGKEIKFLLHFVKESKQDESGMPNNRFLAERTGGTYSTLKVQPAELEDSGVYFCASSQDEAGAGTDTQYFGPGTRLTVL.

The rearrangement joins TRBV3-1 to TRBJ2-5; the D is unclear. The length of the CDR3 is 13 residues. Per the germline V gene, CDR1 is LGHDT and CDR2 is YNNKEL (reference sequence). V gave up 5 bases and J gave up 5 bases, with 12 bases separating them. The CDR3 loop reads CASSGSHSETQYF. The CDR3 DNA reads TGTGCCAGCAGCGGGTCCCATTCTGAGACCCAGTACTTC.

The chain uses TRBV29-1 and TRBJ2-1, with 9 nucleotides matching TRBD1. V lost 8 bases and J lost 4; bases outside the gene matches: 21. The germline gives CDR1 SQVTM, CDR2 ANQGSEA. CDR3 length equals 18 residues. The DNA for the CDR3 is TGCAGCTCGGGACAGGGAAGTTTTGTGGGAGTTGGTTACAATGAGCAGTTCTTC. It yields the protein CSSGQGSFVGVGYNEQFF.

The V call is TRBV12-3 or TRBV12-4, the J call TRBJ1-2; maybe TRBD1 (5 bases). V was clipped by 5 bases and J by 6 bases, with 16 bases between them. CDR3 size: 14 residues. CDR3 sequence: CASSVSRVLDGYTF. The CDR3 DNA follows: TGTGCCAGCAGTGTTAGCAGGGTACTCGATGGCTACACCTTC.

V gene TRBV7-3 combines with J gene TRBJ2-2; possibly TRBD2 for D (6 bases). Trimming left V 5 bases short and J 7 bases short, with 11 bases between. The CDR3 has 13 residues. CDR1 and CDR2 (germline): SGHTA, FQGTGA. CDR3 in DNA: TGTGCCAGCAGCCCTGTGACTAGCGGGGAGCTGTTTTTT. Translation gives CASSPVTSGELFF.

This clonotype was observed a handful of times. The genes are TRBV5-1 and TRBJ2-1; unclear D gene. This CDR3 has 12 amino acids. V gave up 3 bases and J gave up 7 bases, with 8 bases separating them. CDR1 is SGHRS and CDR2 is YFSETQ in the germline V gene. CDR3: CASSYPSNEQFF. The CDR3 nucleotides are TGCGCCAGCAGCTACCCCTCTAATGAGCAGTTCTTC.

This chain uses TRBV12-3 or TRBV12-4 with TRBJ1-2; D call uncertain. CDR3 size: 13 residues. The ends were cut back, 4 bases at V and 8 bases at J, with 14 bases in the middle. CDR3 loop: CASSSAEKEGYTF. In nucleotides, the CDR3 is TGTGCCAGCAGTTCTGCGGAGAAGGAGGGCTACACCTTC.

In regard to this clonotype: An end of the junction does not agree with germline; a read error may underlie this. CDR3: CASTQAGRRETQCF. In DNA, the CDR3 is TGTGCCAGCACGCAGGCAGGGAGACGGGAGACCCAGTGCTTC. This sequence joins TRBV28 and TRBJ2-5, with D perhaps matching TRBD2 (6 bases). CDR3 length equals 14 residues. Germline assignment: CDR1 MDHEN and CDR2 SYDVKM.

The chain recombines TRBV20-1 with TRBJ2-7, with TRBD1 matching over 9 bases. Germline V gene sequence: CDR1 DFQATT, CDR2 SNEGSKA (reference sequence). The CDR3 contains 16 residues. V was pared by 3 bases and J by 1 base, with 10 bases of the junction left unmatched. The CDR3 loop reads CSASLYGTGNSYEQYF. The CDR3 DNA reads as TGCAGTGCTAGCCTCTATGGGACAGGGAATTCCTACGAGCAGTACTTC.

This clonotype was seen a few times. This rearrangement joins TRBV4-3 to TRBJ2-3; weak D call: TRBD2 (5 bases). Germline CDR1 reads LGHNA; CDR2 reads YSLEER. Trimming took off 1 base at V and 1 base at J, with 12 bases between the two ends. This CDR3 region has 16 residues. CDR3 DNA sequence: TGCGCCAGCAGCCAAGGCGGGTCTTTTGGCACAGATACGCAGTATTTT. Residues: CASSQGGSFGTDTQYF.

CDR3 protein: CASSLVRQPGPYNEQFF. CDR3 bases: TGTGCCAGCAGCTTAGTAAGACAACCAGGACCCTACAATGAGCAGTTCTTC. This chain links TRBV11-2 with TRBJ2-1; D gene unclear. The CDR3 extends over 17 amino acids. The germline gives CDR1 SGHAT, CDR2 FQNNGV. Trimming pared 1 base from V and 2 bases from J, leaving 15 bases between.

This clonotype was seen a few times. The CDR3 DNA reads TGTGCCAGCAGTAATCTTCCGGGGGTACCCACAGATACGCAGTATTTT. It yields the protein CASSNLPGVPTDTQYF. The rearrangement uses TRBV12-3 or TRBV12-4 and TRBJ2-3, with D possibly matching TRBD2 (6 bases). V lost 5 bases and J lost 2, with 17 bases in between. The CDR3 runs to 16 residues.

With respect to this clonotype: The junction differs from germline at one of its ends, possibly a read error. The chain employs TRBV20-1 and TRBJ2-7, with D tentatively TRBD1 or TRBD2 (7 bases each). This CDR3 region has 19 residues. Germline V gene sequence: CDR1 DFQATT, CDR2 SNEGSKA (reference sequence). CDR3 loop: CSARLHRGLTSEPSFEQYF. For the CDR3, the DNA is TGCAGTGCTAGACTACACAGGGGCTTAACTAGCGAACCCTCCTTCGAGCAGTACTTC.

There are a few counts of this clonotype. The chain has TRBV5-5 and TRBJ2-2; 9 nucleotides agree with TRBD2. CDR1 SGHKS and CDR2 YYEKEE come from the germline V gene (reference sequence). The CDR3 is 17 amino acids. With V trimmed by 3 bases and J by 0 bases, 6 bases remained unmatched. The DNA for the CDR3 is TGTGCCAGCAGCTGGTCCGTAGCGGGGGCGAACACCGGGGAGCTGTTTTTT. This sequence encodes CASSWSVAGANTGELFF.

The V call is TRBV4-3, the J call TRBJ2-7, with D tentatively TRBD1 or TRBD2 (6 bases each). With 0 bases removed from V and 0 bases from J, the gap between germline ends came to 18 bases. The CDR3 is made up of 18 amino acids. Germline-derived CDR1 and CDR2 are LGHNA and YSLEER. The CDR3 loop reads CASSQEKGGGLLSYEQYF. The CDR3 nucleotides read TGCGCCAGCAGCCAAGAGAAAGGAGGGGGACTTCTCTCCTACGAGCAGTACTTC.

This clonotype was seen more than once but under ten times. In DNA form, the CDR3 reads TGTGCCAGCAGCCCTAACGACTACGAGCAGTACTTC. This codes for CASSPNDYEQYF. This chain connects TRBV7-3 to TRBJ2-4; unclear D gene. The J call may be mistaken, given a closer DNA end match to TRBJ2-7. Germline V lookup: CDR1 SGHTA, CDR2 FQGTGA. The CDR3 spans 12 residues.

The CDR3 bases are TGTGCCAGCAGCTTGTATGGACAGCTAAATCAGCCCCAGCATTTT. Translated: CASSLYGQLNQPQHF. This chain links TRBV5-5 with TRBJ1-5; weak D call: TRBD1 (6 bases). Trimming took off 1 base at V and 4 bases at J, with 12 bases between the two ends. Germline V lookup: CDR1 SGHKS, CDR2 YYEKEE (reference sequence). The CDR3 has 15 residues. The variable domain in full, with the rest retrieved from reference TRBV5-5 and TRBJ1-5, is DAGVTQSPTHLIKTRGQQVTLRCSPISGHKSVSWYQQVLGQGPQFIFQYYEKEERGRGNFPDRFSARQFPNYSSELNVNALLLGDSALYLCASSLYGQLNQPQHFGDGTRLSIL.

The chain uses TRBV5-1 and TRBJ2-1, with D possibly matching TRBD2 (6 bases). Trimming pared 4 bases from V and 2 bases from J, leaving 7 bases between. CDR1 is SGHRS and CDR2 is YFSETQ in the germline V gene. This CDR3 has 13 residues. In DNA, the CDR3 is TGCGCCAGCAGCAGGGAGGCCTACAATGAGCAGTTCTTC. This gives the protein CASSREAYNEQFF.

The chain recombines TRBV5-1 with TRBJ2-5; 9 bases fit TRBD1. The DNA end lines up better with TRBJ2-7; the J call may be wrong. Germline V gene data show CDR1 as SGHRS and CDR2 as YFSETQ. The CDR3 runs 16 residues. CDR3 in amino acids: CASRRTTGGAFHEQYF. In nucleotides, the CDR3 is TGCGCCAGCAGGCGAACAACAGGGGGCGCTTTCCACGAGCAGTACTTC.